The TCR beta chain described here comes from a study of post-analysis software for immune sequencing data. Overall study: Patients had relapsing-remitting, secondary progressive or progressive-relapsing multiple sclerosis; some lacked subtype.

Overall study results and limits: In multiple sclerosis, normalized Chao1 diversity was significantly below that of controls. Strong co-clustering by F measure was evident for samples that had been prepared in the same batch.

Every TCR beta cDNA library bore unique molecular identifiers. Out of about 1 to 11 million T cells, some 480,000 cDNA molecules were generated. One entry per CDR3 protein results from TCRdb running MiXCR on the PCR reads. The sample lists approximately 730,000 distinct CDR3 sequences; around 42% were seen once. Comment on this clonotype: The antigen remains undetermined.

Sequenced input: blood. This receptor was taken from a girl aged 5-17 years with multiple sclerosis.

This CDR3 reads CASRHLADSDTGELFF. The CDR3 region has the DNA TGTGCCAGCAGGCATTTAGCGGACAGTGACACCGGGGAGCTGTTTTTT. V usage is TRBV2 and J usage is TRBJ2-2, with D possibly called TRBD1 or TRBD2 (6 bases each). From germline, CDR1 is SNHLY and CDR2 FYNNEI. V lost 6 bases to trimming and J lost 3 bases, with 17 bases between them. The CDR3 spans 16 residues.